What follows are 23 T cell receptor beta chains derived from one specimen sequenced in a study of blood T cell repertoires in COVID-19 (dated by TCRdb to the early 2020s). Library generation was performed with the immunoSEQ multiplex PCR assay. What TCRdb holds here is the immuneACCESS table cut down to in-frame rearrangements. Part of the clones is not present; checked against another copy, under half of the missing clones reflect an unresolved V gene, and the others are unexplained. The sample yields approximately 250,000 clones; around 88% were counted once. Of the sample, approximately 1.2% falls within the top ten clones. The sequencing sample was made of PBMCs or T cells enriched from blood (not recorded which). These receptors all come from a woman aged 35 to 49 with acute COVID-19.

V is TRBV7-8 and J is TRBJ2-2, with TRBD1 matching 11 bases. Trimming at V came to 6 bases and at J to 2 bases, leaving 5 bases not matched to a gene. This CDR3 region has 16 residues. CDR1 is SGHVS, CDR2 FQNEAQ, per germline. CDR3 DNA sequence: TGTGCCAGCAGGAGGACAGGGGGCGTCAACACCGGGGAGCTGTTTTTT. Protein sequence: CASRRTGGVNTGELFF. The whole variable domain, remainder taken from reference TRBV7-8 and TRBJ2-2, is GAGVSQSPRYKVAKRGQDVALRCDPISGHVSLFWYQQALGQGPEFLTYFQNEAQLDKSGLPSDRFFAERPEGSVSTLKIQRTQQEDSAVYLCASRRTGGVNTGELFFGEGSRLTVL.

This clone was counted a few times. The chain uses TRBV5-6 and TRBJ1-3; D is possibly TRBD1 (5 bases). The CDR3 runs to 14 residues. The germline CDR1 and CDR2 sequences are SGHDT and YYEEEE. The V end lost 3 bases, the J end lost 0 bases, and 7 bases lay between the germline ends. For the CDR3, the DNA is TGTGCCAGCAGCTACGGGGGCTCTGGAAACACCATATATTTT. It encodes CASSYGGSGNTIYF.

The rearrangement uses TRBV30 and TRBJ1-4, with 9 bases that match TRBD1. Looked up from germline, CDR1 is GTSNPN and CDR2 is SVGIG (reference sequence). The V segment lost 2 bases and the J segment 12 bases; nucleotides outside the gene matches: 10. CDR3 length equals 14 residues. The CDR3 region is CAWSLAGDRAQLFF. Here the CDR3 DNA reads TGTGCCTGGAGTCTGGCCGGGGACAGGGCTCAACTGTTTTTT. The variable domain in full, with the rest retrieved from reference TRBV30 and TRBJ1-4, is SQTIHQWPATLVQPVGSPLSLECTVEGTSNPNLYWYRQAAGRGLQLLFYSVGIGQISSEVPQNLSASRPQDRQFILSSKKLLLSDSGFYLCAWSLAGDRAQLFFGSGTQLSVL.

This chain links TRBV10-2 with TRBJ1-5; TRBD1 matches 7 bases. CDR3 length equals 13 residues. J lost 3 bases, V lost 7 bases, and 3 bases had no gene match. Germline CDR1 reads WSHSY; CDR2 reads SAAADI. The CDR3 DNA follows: TGCGCCAGCACGGGACAGCTCAATCAGCCCCAGCATTTT. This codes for CASTGQLNQPQHF.

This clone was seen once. The CDR3 DNA sequence: TGTGCCAGCAGTGAAAGGACCGGGACAGCAAGCTATGGCTACACCTTC. This encodes CASSERTGTASYGYTF. The chain has TRBV2 and TRBJ1-2; TRBD1 matches at 7 bases. The CDR3 consists of 16 residues. The V gene's germline CDR1 is SNHLY and CDR2 FYNNEI. J gave up 4 bases and V 2 bases, and 10 bases lay outside the gene matches.

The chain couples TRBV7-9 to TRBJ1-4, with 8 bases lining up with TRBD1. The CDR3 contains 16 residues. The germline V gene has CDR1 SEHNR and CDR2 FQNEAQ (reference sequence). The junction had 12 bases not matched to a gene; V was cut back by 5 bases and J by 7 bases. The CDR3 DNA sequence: TGTGCCAGCAGCATTTCTTACAGGGGGAGCGGTGAAAAACTGTTTTTT. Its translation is CASSISYRGSGEKLFF.

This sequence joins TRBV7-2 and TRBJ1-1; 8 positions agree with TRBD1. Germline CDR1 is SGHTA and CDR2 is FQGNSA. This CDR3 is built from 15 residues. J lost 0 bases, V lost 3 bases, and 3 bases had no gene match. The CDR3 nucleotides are TGTGCCAGCAGCTTTACAGGGGGGATGAACACTGAAGCTTTCTTT. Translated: CASSFTGGMNTEAFF.

The CDR3 DNA reads as TGTGCCAGCCGACGTGGGGGGACAGACTCTGGAAACACCATATATTTT. It translates to CASRRGGTDSGNTIYF. This sequence joins TRBV9 and TRBJ1-3; 7 bases align to TRBD1. The CDR3 is made up of 16 amino acids. The trim removed 7 bases at V and 0 bases at J, leaving 10 bases unmatched. Per germline, CDR1 SGDLS and CDR2 YYNGEE.

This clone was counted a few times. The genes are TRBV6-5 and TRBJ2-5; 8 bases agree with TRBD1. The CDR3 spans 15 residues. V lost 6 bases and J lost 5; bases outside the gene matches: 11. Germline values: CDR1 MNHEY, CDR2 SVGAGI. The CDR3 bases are TGTGCCAGCAGCGACGCCGGGACAGGCGAGGAGACCCAGTACTTC. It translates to CASSDAGTGEETQYF.

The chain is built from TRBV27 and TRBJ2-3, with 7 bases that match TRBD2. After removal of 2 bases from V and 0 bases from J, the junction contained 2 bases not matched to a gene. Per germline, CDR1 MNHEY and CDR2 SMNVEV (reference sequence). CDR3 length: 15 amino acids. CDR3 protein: CASSLLRESTDTQYF. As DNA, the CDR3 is TGTGCCAGCAGTTTACTGCGGGAGAGCACAGATACGCAGTATTTT.

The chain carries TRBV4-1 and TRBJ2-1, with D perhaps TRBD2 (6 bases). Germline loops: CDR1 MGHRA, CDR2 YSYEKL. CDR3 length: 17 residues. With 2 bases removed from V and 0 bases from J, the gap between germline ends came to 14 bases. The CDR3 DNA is TGCGCCAGCAGCCAACGAAAGGGGACTGTCTCCTACAATGAGCAGTTCTTC. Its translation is CASSQRKGTVSYNEQFF.

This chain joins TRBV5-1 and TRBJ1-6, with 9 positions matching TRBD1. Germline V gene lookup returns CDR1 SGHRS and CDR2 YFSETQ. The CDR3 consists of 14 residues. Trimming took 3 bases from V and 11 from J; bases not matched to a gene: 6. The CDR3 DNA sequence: TGCGCCAGCAGCTCGGGGACAGGGAATCCACCCCTCCACTTT. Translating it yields CASSSGTGNPPLHF. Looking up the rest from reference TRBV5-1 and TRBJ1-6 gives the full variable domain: KAGVTQTPRYLIKTRGQQVTLSCSPISGHRSVSWYQQTPGQGLQFLFEYFSETQRNKGNFPGRFSGRQFSNSRSEMNVSTLELGDSALYLCASSSGTGNPPLHFGNGTRLTVT.

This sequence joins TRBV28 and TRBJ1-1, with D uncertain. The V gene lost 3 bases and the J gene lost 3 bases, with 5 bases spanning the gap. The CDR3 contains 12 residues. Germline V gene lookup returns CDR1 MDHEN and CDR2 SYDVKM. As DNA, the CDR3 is TGTGCCAGCAGTTTCCGGGACACTGAAGCTTTCTTT. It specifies CASSFRDTEAFF.

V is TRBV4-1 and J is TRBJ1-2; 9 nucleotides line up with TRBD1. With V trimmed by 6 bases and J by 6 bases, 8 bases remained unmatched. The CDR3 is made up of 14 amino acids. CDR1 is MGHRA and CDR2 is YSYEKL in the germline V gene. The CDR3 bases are TGCGCCAGCAGGCTTCCGGGACAGGGCGATGGCTACACCTTC. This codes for CASRLPGQGDGYTF.

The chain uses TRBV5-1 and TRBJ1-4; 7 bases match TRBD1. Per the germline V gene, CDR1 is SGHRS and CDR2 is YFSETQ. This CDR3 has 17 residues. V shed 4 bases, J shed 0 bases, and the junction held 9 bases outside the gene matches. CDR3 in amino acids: CASSPGGGMTTNEKLFF. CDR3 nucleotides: TGCGCCAGCAGCCCCGGAGGGGGCATGACAACTAATGAAAAACTGTTTTTT.

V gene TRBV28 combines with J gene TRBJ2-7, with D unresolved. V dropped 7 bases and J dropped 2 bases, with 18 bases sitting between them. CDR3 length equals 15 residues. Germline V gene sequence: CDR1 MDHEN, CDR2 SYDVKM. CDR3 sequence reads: CASTPGFASPYEQYF. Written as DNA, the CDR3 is TGTGCCAGCACCCCAGGCTTCGCCAGTCCCTACGAGCAGTACTTC.

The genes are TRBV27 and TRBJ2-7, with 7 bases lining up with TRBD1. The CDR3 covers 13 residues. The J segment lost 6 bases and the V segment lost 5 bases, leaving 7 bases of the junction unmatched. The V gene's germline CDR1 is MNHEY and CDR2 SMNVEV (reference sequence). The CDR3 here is CASSRGTVVEQYF. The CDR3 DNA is TGTGCCAGCAGTAGGGGGACAGTCGTCGAGCAGTACTTC.

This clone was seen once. The CDR3: CAFRIYSNQPQHF. CDR3 sequence (DNA): TGTGCCTTCAGGATTTATAGCAATCAGCCCCAGCATTTT. This rearrangement joins TRBV30 to TRBJ1-5, with unresolved D. The CDR3 is made up of 13 amino acids. V was cut by 7 bases and J by 0 bases, with 10 bases left in between. Germline V gives CDR1 GTSNPN, CDR2 SVGIG (reference sequence).

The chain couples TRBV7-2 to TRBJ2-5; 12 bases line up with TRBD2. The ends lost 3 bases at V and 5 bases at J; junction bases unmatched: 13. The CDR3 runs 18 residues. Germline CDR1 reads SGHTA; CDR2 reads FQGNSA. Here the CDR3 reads CASSFPASGRAWDETQYF. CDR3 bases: TGTGCCAGCAGCTTCCCGGCTAGCGGGAGGGCCTGGGACGAGACCCAGTACTTC.

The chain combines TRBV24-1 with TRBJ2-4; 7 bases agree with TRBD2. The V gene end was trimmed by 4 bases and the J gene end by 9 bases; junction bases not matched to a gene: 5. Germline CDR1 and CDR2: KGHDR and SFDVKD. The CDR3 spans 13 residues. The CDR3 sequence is CATSERGRVIQYF. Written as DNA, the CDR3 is TGTGCCACCAGTGAAAGAGGGAGGGTCATTCAGTACTTC.

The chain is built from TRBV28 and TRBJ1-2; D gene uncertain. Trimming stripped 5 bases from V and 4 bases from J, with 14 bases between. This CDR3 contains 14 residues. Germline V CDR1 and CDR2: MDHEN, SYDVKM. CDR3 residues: CASSGQKLPYGYTF. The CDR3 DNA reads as TGTGCCAGCAGTGGGCAAAAGCTCCCCTATGGCTACACCTTC.

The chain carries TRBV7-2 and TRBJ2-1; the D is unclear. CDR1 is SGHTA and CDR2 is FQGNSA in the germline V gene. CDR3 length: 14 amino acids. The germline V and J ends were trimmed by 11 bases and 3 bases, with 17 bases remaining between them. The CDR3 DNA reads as TGTGCCTCGGCCCCAGAACCGGGCTACAATGAGCAGTTCTTC. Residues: CASAPEPGYNEQFF.

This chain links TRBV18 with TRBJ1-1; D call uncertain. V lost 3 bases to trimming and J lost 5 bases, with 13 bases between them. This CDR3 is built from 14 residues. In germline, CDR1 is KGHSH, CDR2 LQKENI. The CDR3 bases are TGTGCCAGCTCACCGCCCGTGGCGAGGACTGAAGCTTTCTTT. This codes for CASSPPVARTEAFF.